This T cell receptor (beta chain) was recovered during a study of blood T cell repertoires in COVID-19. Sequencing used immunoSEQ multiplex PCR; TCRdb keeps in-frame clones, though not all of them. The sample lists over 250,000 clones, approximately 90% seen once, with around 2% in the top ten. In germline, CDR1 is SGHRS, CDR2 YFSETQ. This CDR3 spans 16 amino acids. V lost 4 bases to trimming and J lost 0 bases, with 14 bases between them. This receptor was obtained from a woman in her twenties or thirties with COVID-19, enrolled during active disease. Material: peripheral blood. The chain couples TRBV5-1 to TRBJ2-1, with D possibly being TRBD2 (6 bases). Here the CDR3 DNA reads TGCGCCAGCAGCCCGCGGGGTCAGAGCTCCTACAATGAGCAGTTCTTC. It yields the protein CASSPRGQSSYNEQFF.